The 20 T cell receptor beta chains in this list originate from one sample, sequenced in a study of T cell clonality in common variable immunodeficiency. Points from the study as a whole: Common variable immunodeficiency TCR beta sequences reportedly had fewer deletions and N-nucleotide insertions.

Their recognized antigens are unknown. TCRdb's table, derived via immunoSEQ multiplex PCR, lists solely in-frame clones and lacks some. The table lists 20,000 to 30,000 clones, with no singletons. The sample was peripheral blood mononuclear cells. The receptors shown here come from a human donor with common variable immunodeficiency.

This clone was picked up a small number of times. The read gets to within 3 residues of the CDR3 end, and the germline J gene fills in the rest. The gene calls are TRBV5-1 and TRBJ1-1; D is possibly TRBD1 (6 bases). Germline V gene data show CDR1 as SGHRS and CDR2 as YFSETQ. The CDR3 consists of 15 residues. CDR3 sequence: CASSKQDSPLDKAFF. The CDR3 bases that were read are TGCGCCAGCAGCAAACAGGACAGCCCCCTAGATAAA.

This clone was observed many times. The CDR3 goes on 3 residues after the read ends, and that part is filled in from the germline J gene. The V call is TRBV10-3, the J call TRBJ2-7; 7 bases are shared with TRBD1. Germline CDR1 ENHRY, CDR2 SYGVKD. V lost 10 bases, J lost 5 bases, and 8 bases stayed unmatched. The CDR3 is made up of 12 amino acids. CDR3: CATGTVGNEQYF. The CDR3 bases that were read are TGTGCCACCGGGACAGTTGGTAACGAG.

As to this clone: Read data end 3 residues before the CDR3 end; the end is taken from the germline J gene. The J gene is TRBJ2-1, the V gene TRBV20-1; either TRBD1 or TRBD2 may supply D (5 bases each). Germline V lookup: CDR1 DFQATT, CDR2 SNEGSKA (reference sequence). Trimming took 4 bases from V and 7 from J, leaving 8 bases between them. The length of the CDR3 is 11 residues. The CDR3 sequence: CSATEGNEQFF. Partial CDR3 DNA: TGCAGTGCTACTGAGGGGAATGAG.

Ten or more counts support this clone. Coverage ceases 3 residues before the CDR3 finishes, and the germline J gene fills in the end. The V and J genes are TRBV30 and TRBJ1-1; D unclear. The CDR3 is 13 amino acids. Trimming removed 0 bases at V and 0 bases at J, with 5 bases between. In germline, CDR1 is GTSNPN, CDR2 SVGIG (reference sequence). CDR3 sequence reads: CAWSVIVNTEAFF. CDR3 DNA (partial): TGTGCCTGGAGTGTAATCGTGAACACTGAA.

Comments on this clone: The read stops 3 residues short of the end of the CDR3; the missing end is completed from the germline J gene. The genes are TRBV6-1 and TRBJ2-1; D ambiguous. Germline V gives CDR1 MNHNS, CDR2 SASEGT. Trimming shortened V by 1 base and J by 8 bases, and 12 bases separated the two germline ends. The CDR3 contains 14 residues. This CDR3 is CASSEERLVHEQFF. The sequenced part of the CDR3 DNA is TGTGCCAGCAGTGAAGAACGGTTAGTTCATGAG.

The sample holds many counts of this clone. The CDR3 DNA, read in part, is TGTGCCAGCTCACCATTAGCGGGGCTACACAATGAG. It translates to CASSPLAGLHNE. The whole CDR3 sequence reads CASSPLAGLHNEQFF. The chain employs TRBV18 and TRBJ2-1; 8 nucleotides match TRBD2. The CDR3 end lies 3 residues beyond the end of the read and is filled in from the germline J gene. The CDR3 extends over 15 amino acids. The germline V gene has CDR1 KGHSH and CDR2 LQKENI. J was trimmed by 5 bases and V by 2 bases; bases with no gene match: 5.

As regards this clone: The read gets to within 3 residues of the CDR3 end, and the germline J gene fills in the rest. This rearrangement joins TRBV18 to TRBJ1-2, with TRBD1 identical over 11 bases. V lost 4 bases, J lost 4 bases, and 11 bases stayed unmatched. The CDR3 is made up of 17 amino acids. Germline loops: CDR1 KGHSH, CDR2 LQKENI. The CDR3 protein is CASSLGGQGAVGYGYTF. CDR3 DNA, as far as it was read: TGTGCCAGCTCACTTGGAGGACAGGGGGCGGTTGGCTATGGC.

To note about this clone: Read data end 3 residues before the CDR3 end; the end is taken from the germline J gene. The chain combines TRBV2 with TRBJ2-1; 11 bases map to TRBD2. Germline trimming cut 10 bases from V and 2 bases from J; bases unmatched to any gene: 4. The CDR3 spans 14 residues. CDR1 and CDR2 from the germline V gene are SNHLY and FYNNEI. CDR3 region: CATFSGGAYNEQFF. The CDR3 DNA, read in part, is TGTGCCACCTTTAGCGGGGGGGCCTACAATGAG. The variable domain in full, completed from reference TRBV2 and TRBJ2-1, reads EPEVTQTPSHQVTQMGQEVILRCVPISNHLYFYWYRQILGQKVEFLVSFYNNEISEKSEIFDDQFSVERPDGSNFTLKIRSTKLEDSAMYFCATFSGGAYNEQFFGPGTRLTVL.

This clone was recorded a few times. Read data end 3 residues before the CDR3 end; the end is taken from the germline J gene. The rearrangement uses TRBV30 and TRBJ1-3; weak D call: TRBD1 (6 bases). The germline gives CDR1 GTSNPN, CDR2 SVGIG (reference sequence). This CDR3 is built from 14 residues. Trimming took 1 base from V and 3 from J, leaving 10 bases between them. Partial CDR3 DNA: TGTGCCTGGAGTGGGGGGCTCAGTGGAAACACC. This sequence encodes CAWSGGLSGNT. The whole CDR3 protein reads CAWSGGLSGNTIYF.

This clone was detected many times. The DNA ends 3 residues before the CDR3 does, and the rest of the CDR3 is filled in from the germline J gene. This rearrangement joins TRBV11-2 to TRBJ1-1; a possible D gene is TRBD1 (6 bases). The CDR3 is made up of 14 amino acids. V lost 1 base to trimming and J lost 5 bases, with 11 bases between them. Germline-derived CDR1 and CDR2 are SGHAT and FQNNGV. The CDR3 DNA, read in part, is TGTGCCAGCAGCTTAGGTCTAACAGGGACTGAA. Translation: CASSLGLTGTE. Given in full, the CDR3 is CASSLGLTGTEAFF.

This clone was observed a few times. The read halts 3 residues ahead of the CDR3 end, with the missing end drawn from the germline J gene. This chain joins TRBV18 and TRBJ1-5; unclear D gene. The length of the CDR3 is 14 residues. Germline V gene data show CDR1 as KGHSH and CDR2 as LQKENI. The germline V and J ends were trimmed by 0 bases and 7 bases, with 10 bases remaining between them. The sequenced part of the CDR3 DNA is TGTGCCAGCTCACCACCGAACTACAAGCAGCCC. This codes for CASSPPNYKQP. The complete CDR3 sequence is CASSPPNYKQPQHF. The full variable domain, with the rest looked up from reference TRBV18 and TRBJ1-5, is NAGVMQNPRHLVRRRGQEARLRCSPMKGHSHVYWYRQLPEEGLKFMVYLQKENIIDESGMPKERFSAEFPKEGPSILRIQQVVRGDSAAYFCASSPPNYKQPQHFGDGTRLSIL.

The table lists this clone with a few counts. The read terminates 3 residues ahead of where the CDR3 ends, so the germline J gene completes it. V gene TRBV18 combines with J gene TRBJ1-2; TRBD1 is a possible D gene (5 bases). Trimming removed 6 bases at V and 6 bases at J, with 17 bases between. Germline values: CDR1 KGHSH, CDR2 LQKENI. The CDR3 has 14 residues. Incomplete CDR3 DNA: TGTGCCAGCTCTCCCAACGCGGGGGATAATGGC. It codes for CASSPNAGDNG. In full, the CDR3 is CASSPNAGDNGYTF. The full variable domain, in which reference TRBV18 and TRBJ1-2 provide the parts outside the CDR3, is NAGVMQNPRHLVRRRGQEARLRCSPMKGHSHVYWYRQLPEEGLKFMVYLQKENIIDESGMPKERFSAEFPKEGPSILRIQQVVRGDSAAYFCASSPNAGDNGYTFGSGTRLTVV.

This clone has ten or more counts. The part of the CDR3 DNA that was read is TGTGCCTGGAGTGTACCAATGGTGCCCGGGGTTGAAAAA. Its translation is CAWSVPMVPGVEK. The CDR3 in full is CAWSVPMVPGVEKLFF. The chain combines TRBV30 with TRBJ1-4; unclear D gene. The read ends 3 residues shy of where the CDR3 ends; the end is completed using the germline J gene. Trimming shortened V by 0 bases and J by 7 bases, and 18 bases separated the two germline ends. Per the germline V gene, CDR1 is GTSNPN and CDR2 is SVGIG (reference sequence). The CDR3 is made up of 16 amino acids.

This clone was recorded a few times. The read ends 3 residues early relative to the CDR3; the germline J gene fills the gap. The chain links TRBV6-1 to TRBJ2-2; 7 positions agree with TRBD2. This CDR3 has 15 residues. V dropped 1 base and J dropped 5; count of bases not matched to a gene: 4. CDR1 and CDR2 from the germline V gene are MNHNS and SASEGT. The chain's CDR3 is CASSEGSGPTGELFF. The part of the CDR3 DNA that was read is TGTGCCAGCAGTGAAGGTAGCGGGCCGACCGGGGAG.

This clone was counted only a few times. The CDR3 end falls 3 residues outside the read, so it is completed with the germline J gene. This sequence joins TRBV6-1 and TRBJ2-3; possibly TRBD1 for D (6 bases). Germline-derived CDR1 and CDR2 are MNHNS and SASEGT. V shed 4 bases and J shed 3 bases, with 14 bases lying between them. The CDR3 covers 15 residues. The CDR3 protein is CASSVGRGQTDTQYF. The part of the CDR3 DNA that was read is TGTGCCAGCAGTGTAGGCAGGGGACAAACAGATACG.

A word on this clone: The observed sequence ends 3 residues before the CDR3 terminus, with the missing tail filled in from the germline J gene. This sequence joins TRBV30 and TRBJ1-5; 9 bases are shared with TRBD1. The junction had 7 bases not matched to a gene; V was cut back by 1 base and J by 3 bases. Per germline, CDR1 GTSNPN and CDR2 SVGIG (reference sequence). The CDR3 contains 16 residues. The sequenced part of the CDR3 DNA is TGTGCCTGGAGTGCAATCGGGACAGGGCTCAATCAGCCC. Protein sequence: CAWSAIGTGLNQP. The complete CDR3 protein is CAWSAIGTGLNQPQHF.

The table lists this clone with many counts. The read terminates 3 residues ahead of where the CDR3 ends, so the germline J gene completes it. This chain connects TRBV5-1 to TRBJ1-1; D ambiguous. CDR1 and CDR2 (germline): SGHRS, YFSETQ. This CDR3 region has 12 residues. Trimming took off 5 bases at V and 2 bases at J, with 7 bases between the two ends. The DNA read from the CDR3 is TGCGCCAGCAGTCAGGCTAACACTGAA. Translated, it gives CASSQANTE. From start to end, the CDR3 is CASSQANTEAFF. Drawing the rest from reference TRBV5-1 and TRBJ1-1, the complete variable domain is KAGVTQTPRYLIKTRGQQVTLSCSPISGHRSVSWYQQTPGQGLQFLFEYFSETQRNKGNFPGRFSGRQFSNSRSEMNVSTLELGDSALYLCASSQANTEAFFGQGTRLTVV.

This clone was detected ten times or more. The read terminates 3 residues before the CDR3 end, so the remaining end is supplied by the germline J gene. V and J are TRBV30 and TRBJ2-1, with 8 bases aligning to TRBD2. The CDR3 totals 13 residues. Trimming removed 7 bases from V and 7 bases from J; junction bases left unmatched: 9. Germline-derived CDR1 and CDR2 are GTSNPN and SVGIG (reference sequence). The covered CDR3 bases are TGTGCCTTGTCTTTCGGGAGGGGGAATGAG. This codes for CALSFGRGNE. The whole CDR3 protein reads CALSFGRGNEQFF.

Worth noting for this clone: The sequenced fragment ends 3 residues before the CDR3 boundary, so the rest is inferred from the germline J gene. This rearrangement joins TRBV7-9 to TRBJ1-1; 7 nucleotides line up with TRBD1. V lost 10 bases to trimming and J lost 6 bases; unmatched junction nucleotides: 11. CDR1 is SEHNR, CDR2 FQNEAQ, per germline (reference sequence). The CDR3 spans 13 residues. The CDR3 is CATKKQGTSEAFF. The DNA read from the CDR3 is TGTGCCACCAAAAAACAGGGGACGTCTGAA.

With regard to this clone: The read terminates 3 residues before the CDR3 end, so the remaining end is supplied by the germline J gene. The rearrangement links TRBV18 to TRBJ2-5, with unresolved D. Trimming took 1 base from V and 4 from J, leaving 7 bases between them. This CDR3 is built from 13 residues. Germline assignment: CDR1 KGHSH and CDR2 LQKENI. CDR3 bases read: TGTGCCAGCTCACCACGAGTCGGAGAGACC. Translated: CASSPRVGET. The entire CDR3 is CASSPRVGETQYF.